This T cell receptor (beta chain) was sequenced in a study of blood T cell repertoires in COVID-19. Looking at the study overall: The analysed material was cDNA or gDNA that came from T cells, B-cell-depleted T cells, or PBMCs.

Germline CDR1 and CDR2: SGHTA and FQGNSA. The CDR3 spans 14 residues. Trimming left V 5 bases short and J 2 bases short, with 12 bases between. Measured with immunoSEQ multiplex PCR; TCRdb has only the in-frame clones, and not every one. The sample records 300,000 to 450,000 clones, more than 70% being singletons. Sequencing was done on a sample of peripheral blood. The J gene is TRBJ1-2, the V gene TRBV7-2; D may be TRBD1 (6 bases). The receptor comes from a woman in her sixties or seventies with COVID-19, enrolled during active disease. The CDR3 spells CASSEHTGNYGYTF. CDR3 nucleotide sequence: TGTGCCAGCAGCGAACACACAGGGAACTATGGCTACACCTTC.